This is a list of T cell receptor beta chains from one sample in a study of early T cells in non-severe SARS-CoV-2 infection. TCRdb independently ran MiXCR on the 5' RACE reads; one entry per CDR3 protein. The repertoire consists of approximately 83,000 distinct CDR3 sequences, with around 15% occurring once and the leading ten covering 3%. What was sequenced was whole blood. These receptors came from an adult who was a healthcare worker with PCR-confirmed SARS-CoV-2 infection or an uninfected control (not recorded which). CDR3s include the opening cysteine and the closing phenylalanine or tryptophan. D genes are given only for firm matches. Clone size is stated in some rows and not others, as once, few, many or a class when expanded.

abundance: -
v_gene: TRBV12-3/TRBV12-4
d_gene: TRBD1
j_gene: TRBJ2-1
CDR3aa: CASSPPGGTGTEQFF
CDR3nt: TGTGCCAGCAGCCCCCCTGGTGGGACAGGGACTGAGCAGTTCTTC

abundance: many
v_gene: TRBV12-2
d_gene: -
j_gene: TRBJ1-4
CDR3aa: CASRLATRVLNEKLFF
CDR3nt: TGTGCAAGTCGCTTAGCGACTCGGGTTCTTAATGAAAAACTGTTTTTT

abundance: few
v_gene: TRBV27
d_gene: TRBD2
j_gene: TRBJ2-7
CDR3aa: CASSLAGTRTSGIPRF
CDR3nt: TGTGCCAGCAGTTTGGCCGGCACCCGGACTAGCGGGATCCCGCGCTTC

abundance: -
v_gene: TRBV20-1
d_gene: -
j_gene: TRBJ2-3
CDR3aa: CSAPEASFISDTQYF
CDR3nt: TGCAGTGCCCCCGAGGCCTCCTTCATTTCAGATACGCAGTATTTT

abundance: few
v_gene: TRBV10-3
d_gene: TRBD2
j_gene: TRBJ2-3
CDR3aa: CAISGSGGTQYF
CDR3nt: TGTGCCATCAGTGGCAGCGGGGGGACGCAGTATTTT

abundance: few
v_gene: TRBV3-1
d_gene: -
j_gene: TRBJ1-4
CDR3aa: CASSQEGAVWEKLFF
CDR3nt: TGTGCCAGCAGCCAAGAGGGGGCAGTATGGGAAAAACTGTTTTTT

abundance: -
v_gene: TRBV4-1
d_gene: -
j_gene: TRBJ1-4
CDR3aa: CASSQSNEKLFF
CDR3nt: TGCGCCAGCAGCCAAAGTAATGAAAAACTGTTTTTT

abundance: few
v_gene: TRBV4-1
d_gene: -
j_gene: TRBJ2-1
CDR3aa: CASSQWGNTYNEQFF
CDR3nt: TGCGCCAGCAGCCAATGGGGTAATACCTACAATGAGCAGTTCTTC

abundance: -
v_gene: TRBV13
d_gene: TRBD2
j_gene: TRBJ2-3
CDR3aa: CASSFGLAGKVDTDTQYF
CDR3nt: TGTGCCAGCAGCTTTGGACTAGCGGGAAAGGTTGACACAGATACGCAGTATTTT

abundance: few
v_gene: TRBV14
d_gene: -
j_gene: TRBJ2-5
CDR3aa: CASRRAETQYF
CDR3nt: TGTGCCAGCAGGAGGGCGGAGACCCAGTACTTC

abundance: -
v_gene: TRBV18
d_gene: -
j_gene: TRBJ2-5
CDR3aa: CASSPLSGEETQYF
CDR3nt: TGTGCCAGCTCACCACTTTCCGGGGAAGAGACCCAGTACTTC

abundance: -
v_gene: TRBV4-2
d_gene: TRBD2
j_gene: TRBJ2-3
CDR3aa: CASSPRTSGAADTQYF
CDR3nt: TGTGCCAGCAGCCCCCGGACTAGCGGGGCCGCAGATACGCAGTATTTT

abundance: -
v_gene: TRBV4-1
d_gene: -
j_gene: TRBJ2-2
CDR3aa: CASSPTANTGELFF
CDR3nt: TGCGCCAGCAGTCCGACAGCGAACACCGGGGAGCTGTTTTTT

abundance: few
v_gene: TRBV11-2
d_gene: -
j_gene: TRBJ2-6
CDR3aa: CASSFRDKTGANVLTF
CDR3nt: TGTGCCAGCAGCTTCAGGGATAAGACTGGGGCCAACGTCCTGACTTTC

abundance: few
v_gene: TRBV29-1
d_gene: -
j_gene: TRBJ2-5
CDR3aa: CSVEEPDRPLGGMTQYF
CDR3nt: TGCAGCGTTGAAGAACCGGACAGGCCCTTGGGGGGGATGACCCAGTACTTC

abundance: few
v_gene: TRBV19
d_gene: TRBD1
j_gene: TRBJ1-2
CDR3aa: CASNAGGSYGYTF
CDR3nt: TGTGCCAGTAATGCAGGGGGCTCCTATGGCTACACCTTC

abundance: many
v_gene: TRBV11-2
d_gene: -
j_gene: TRBJ2-1
CDR3aa: CASRPWGDSYNEQFF
CDR3nt: TGTGCCAGCCGTCCGTGGGGGGACTCCTACAATGAGCAGTTCTTC